This TCR beta chain came from a study of cytomegalovirus exposure and HLA in healthy donors. With 60 Vbeta and 13 Jbeta primers, the PCR was carried out. Clones were sequenced by immunoSEQ multiplex PCR, and TCRdb holds only the in-frame ones, with some missing. The sample lists 150,000 to 200,000 clones; 65% to 75% were seen once. Germline loops: CDR1 SGHRS, CDR2 YFSETQ. The CDR3 sequence is 14 residues long. Losses at the gene ends were 0 bases for V and 4 bases for J; bases not matched to a gene: 2. Sequenced: PBMCs. V and J are TRBV5-1 and TRBJ2-5; 8 nucleotides agree with TRBD1. The source of this sequence is a girl aged 10 to 17 in good health and CMV-seronegative. The CDR3 spells CASSLGQGAETQYF. DNA of the CDR3: TGCGCCAGCAGCTTGGGGCAGGGGGCAGAGACCCAGTACTTC.